Following are 19 T cell receptor beta chains from one sample sequenced in a study of Ad26.COV2.S vaccination and SARS-CoV-2 variants. The table came from immunoSEQ multiplex PCR; TCRdb's copy has only in-frame clones and leaves some out. The sample consists of about 350,000 clones, around nine tenths of them appearing once. This sample's treatment: some 20 received Ad26.COV2.S at low or high dose, single or two shots; about 5 received placebo; per-sample allocation not given. Sampling occurred on day 63 after the first vaccine or placebo injection. The sequencing used peripheral blood, collected in a trial of Ad26.COV2.S vaccine versus placebo. These receptors were collected from a person between 18 and 60 years old who received the Ad26.COV2.S COVID-19 vaccine or a placebo.

This rearrangement joins TRBV2 to TRBJ2-7; perhaps D is TRBD1 or TRBD2 (5 bases each). CDR3 length: 14 amino acids. Trimming took 6 bases from V and 2 from J, leaving 14 bases between them. CDR1 is SNHLY and CDR2 is FYNNEI in the germline V gene. For the CDR3, the DNA is TGTGCCAGCAGATTCCGGGACGGGACCTACGAGCAGTACTTC. As protein: CASRFRDGTYEQYF. Full variable domain (missing parts from reference TRBV2 and TRBJ2-7): EPEVTQTPSHQVTQMGQEVILRCVPISNHLYFYWYRQILGQKVEFLVSFYNNEISEKSEIFDDQFSVERPDGSNFTLKIRSTKLEDSAMYFCASRFRDGTYEQYFGPGTRLTVT.

The sample holds a few counts of this clone. The chain uses TRBV10-1 and TRBJ1-5; D is unresolved. Per germline, CDR1 WNHNN and CDR2 SYGVQD (reference sequence). The CDR3 contains 12 residues. With 2 bases removed from V and 3 bases from J, the gap between germline ends came to 2 bases. Written as DNA, the CDR3 is TGCGCCAGCAGTGAGGACAATCAGCCCCAGCATTTT. Its translation: CASSEDNQPQHF.

The rearrangement joins TRBV4-2 to TRBJ2-7, with TRBD1 matching 11 bases. With 0 bases clipped from V and 4 bases from J, the junction kept 8 bases outside the gene matches. There are 17 residues in the CDR3. Germline CDR1 reads LGHNA; CDR2 reads YNFKEQ. The DNA for the CDR3 is TGTGCCAGCAGCCAAGACAAAGGACAGGGGGCGGAATACGAGCAGTACTTC. It translates to CASSQDKGQGAEYEQYF.

A word on this clone: At one end, the junction sequence differs from germline, possibly due to a read error. The chain links TRBV20-1 to TRBJ2-1; unclear D gene. The CDR3 runs to 10 residues. The germline CDR1 and CDR2 sequences are DFQATT and SNEGSKA (reference sequence). CDR3 DNA: TGCAGTGCTGGAGACAATGAGCAGTTCTTC. Its protein product is CSAGDNEQFF.

The chain joins TRBV6-1 to TRBJ1-3, with TRBD1 as a possible D gene (5 bases). Germline CDR1 reads MNHNS; CDR2 reads SASEGT. The V end lost 3 bases, the J end lost 0 bases, and 9 bases lay between the germline ends. CDR3 length equals 15 residues. As DNA, the CDR3 is TGTGCCAGCAGTGAGGGGACGTACTCTGGAAACACCATATATTTT. Residues: CASSEGTYSGNTIYF.

This chain uses TRBV18 with TRBJ2-2, with 11 bases lining up with TRBD1. Per germline, CDR1 KGHSH and CDR2 LQKENI. The CDR3 totals 16 residues. V trimming: 4 bases; J trimming: 4 bases; junction bases outside the gene matches: 5. CDR3 nucleotide sequence: TGTGCCAGCTCACTTACCGGGACAGGGGGCACCGGGGAGCTGTTTTTT. Its translation: CASSLTGTGGTGELFF.

This chain joins TRBV2 and TRBJ1-2; possibly TRBD1 for D (6 bases). The CDR3 runs to 14 residues. The V end was cut by 4 bases, the J end by 0 bases, with 9 bases between. The germline gives CDR1 SNHLY, CDR2 FYNNEI. The CDR3 sequence: CASSGTDSNYGYTF. The CDR3 DNA reads as TGTGCCAGCAGTGGGACAGATTCTAACTATGGCTACACCTTC.

V and J are TRBV28 and TRBJ1-5, with D possibly TRBD1 on 6 matching bases. This CDR3 is built from 19 residues. V was clipped by 4 bases and J by 0 bases, with 22 bases between them. Per germline, CDR1 MDHEN and CDR2 SYDVKM. The CDR3 coding sequence is TGTGCCAGCAGTTCAACTGGACGGCTAGGGGGGTATAGCAATCAGCCCCAGCATTTT. Translating gives CASSSTGRLGGYSNQPQHF.

The chain joins TRBV5-1 to TRBJ2-1, with a possible D match to TRBD2 (5 bases). The CDR3 consists of 14 residues. The V gene's germline CDR1 is SGHRS and CDR2 YFSETQ. V shed 0 bases and J shed 5 bases, with 9 bases lying between them. This CDR3 reads CASSLVSGNNEQFF. CDR3 in DNA: TGCGCCAGCAGCTTGGTGAGCGGAAACAATGAGCAGTTCTTC.

The chain has TRBV5-1 and TRBJ1-4; no clear D. The CDR3 extends over 14 amino acids. V lost 4 bases, J lost 6 bases, and 13 bases lay in between. Germline values: CDR1 SGHRS, CDR2 YFSETQ. CDR3 in DNA: TGCGCCAGCAGCCGACGGGGTCTTGATGAAAAACTGTTTTTT. Translated: CASSRRGLDEKLFF.

This rearrangement joins TRBV9 to TRBJ2-1, with 12 positions matching TRBD2. Germline CDR1 SGDLS, CDR2 YYNGEE. V trimming: 3 bases; J trimming: 7 bases; junction bases outside the gene matches: 8. This CDR3 has 16 residues. CDR3 amino acids: CASSGPLAGGDNEQFF. DNA for the CDR3: TGTGCCAGCAGCGGACCACTAGCGGGAGGTGATAATGAGCAGTTCTTC.

Comments on this clone: Other DNA sequences in this sample translate to the same CDR3. This chain connects TRBV18 to TRBJ1-1; 11 bases align to TRBD1. The CDR3 runs 14 residues. Germline trimming cut 4 bases from V and 4 bases from J; bases unmatched to any gene: 2. Germline V lookup: CDR1 KGHSH, CDR2 LQKENI. The CDR3 DNA reads TGTGCCAGCTCACAAGGACAGGGGGCCACTGAAGCTTTCTTT. It codes for CASSQGQGATEAFF.

This rearrangement joins TRBV3-1 (or the pseudogene TRBV3-2) to TRBJ2-3, with a tentative D call TRBD2 (5 bases). CDR1 and CDR2 from the germline V gene are LGHDT and YNNKEL (reference sequence). V lost 1 base and J lost 1, with 15 bases in between. The CDR3 loop spans 17 amino acids. The CDR3 sequence: CASSQVLRGWGTDTQYF. The DNA for the CDR3 is TGTGCCAGCAGCCAAGTTCTTCGGGGATGGGGCACAGATACGCAGTATTTT.

The rearrangement uses TRBV3-1 (or the pseudogene TRBV3-2) and TRBJ1-1; D ambiguous. The CDR3 length is 15 residues. CDR1 and CDR2 from the germline V gene are LGHDT and YNNKEL (reference sequence). V shed 4 bases and J shed 1 base, with 13 bases lying between them. The CDR3 is CASSLTGRRNTEAFF. For the CDR3, the DNA is TGTGCCAGCAGCCTCACCGGGCGGCGGAACACTGAAGCTTTCTTT.

This chain connects TRBV2 to TRBJ1-1; TRBD1 matches 12 bases. V gave up 4 bases and J gave up 7 bases; unmatched junction bases: 7. The germline gives CDR1 SNHLY, CDR2 FYNNEI. The CDR3 has 15 residues. The CDR3 nucleotides read TGTGCCAGCAGTGTCCGGGACAGGGGGCCCGGTGAAGCTTTCTTT. Encoded protein: CASSVRDRGPGEAFF. Together with reference TRBV2 and TRBJ1-1, the CDR3 gives the full variable domain: EPEVTQTPSHQVTQMGQEVILRCVPISNHLYFYWYRQILGQKVEFLVSFYNNEISEKSEIFDDQFSVERPDGSNFTLKIRSTKLEDSAMYFCASSVRDRGPGEAFFGQGTRLTVV.

This rearrangement joins TRBV28 to TRBJ1-3; perhaps TRBD1 as D (5 bases). This CDR3 is built from 15 residues. The germline gives CDR1 MDHEN, CDR2 SYDVKM. Trimming took off 2 bases at V and 2 bases at J, with 10 bases between the two ends. For the CDR3, the DNA is TGTGCCAGCAGTTTAGCACAGGATACTGGAAACACCATATATTTT. It yields the protein CASSLAQDTGNTIYF.

V and J are TRBV18 and TRBJ2-2, with D tentatively TRBD1 (5 bases). This CDR3 spans 14 amino acids. V lost 8 bases to trimming and J lost 0 bases, with 10 bases between them. Germline-derived CDR1 and CDR2 are KGHSH and LQKENI. As DNA, the CDR3 is TGTGCCAGCACAGGACGTTCGAACACCGGGGAGCTGTTTTTT. Protein: CASTGRSNTGELFF.

The chain recombines TRBV4-1 with TRBJ2-4; D remains unclear. The CDR3 runs 14 residues. V lost 3 bases and J 6 bases, leaving 12 bases between the germline ends. Germline V gives CDR1 MGHRA, CDR2 YSYEKL. The CDR3 DNA sequence: TGCGCCAGCAGCCAGGGTGGTCCTGGAAACATTCAGTACTTC. It specifies CASSQGGPGNIQYF.

The gene calls are TRBV5-1 and TRBJ2-1; D might be TRBD2 (5 bases). V dropped 4 bases and J dropped 5 bases, with 10 bases sitting between them. CDR3 length: 13 residues. The germline CDR1 and CDR2 sequences are SGHRS and YFSETQ. CDR3 coding DNA: TGCGCCAGCAGCATGGACTGGGACAATGAGCAGTTCTTC. Translation gives CASSMDWDNEQFF. Combining the CDR3 with reference TRBV5-1 and TRBJ2-1 gives the whole variable domain KAGVTQTPRYLIKTRGQQVTLSCSPISGHRSVSWYQQTPGQGLQFLFEYFSETQRNKGNFPGRFSGRQFSNSRSEMNVSTLELGDSALYLCASSMDWDNEQFFGPGTRLTVL.